The 28 T cell receptor beta chains listed next were all sequenced from one sample in a study of cytomegalovirus exposure and HLA in healthy donors. With 60 Vbeta and 13 Jbeta primers, the PCR was carried out. Profiling relied on immunoSEQ multiplex PCR, and the TCRdb table lists in-frame clones only, not all of them. This table holds about 84,000 clones. The sample taken for sequencing was PBMCs. The receptors stem from a man aged 45-65 years in good health and CMV-seronegative.

V gene TRBV4-3 combines with J gene TRBJ1-1; no reliable D call. Germline lookup yields CDR1 LGHNA and CDR2 YSLEER. This CDR3 region has 14 residues. Trimming removed 0 bases from V and 1 base from J, with 6 bases in between. CDR3 in DNA: TGCGCCAGCAGCCAAGACCCAGGGAACACTGAAGCTTTCTTT. This encodes CASSQDPGNTEAFF.

The chain employs TRBV10-3 and TRBJ2-5, with 12 bases fitting TRBD2. Germline lookup yields CDR1 ENHRY and CDR2 SYGVKD. V was pared by 8 bases and J by 3 bases, with 1 base of the junction left unmatched. The CDR3 length is 13 residues. The chain's CDR3 is CAIRLAGEETQYF. The CDR3 DNA reads as TGTGCCATCCGACTAGCGGGGGAAGAGACCCAGTACTTC.

V is TRBV15 and J is TRBJ1-2; no clear D gene. V lost 4 bases and J lost 4, with 16 bases in between. The germline V gene encodes CDR1 LNHNV and CDR2 YYDKDF (reference sequence). The CDR3 totals 15 residues. This chain's CDR3 is CATSIKLEDRYGYTF. CDR3 nucleotides: TGTGCCACCAGCATAAAGCTAGAAGACCGCTATGGCTACACCTTC.

The J gene is TRBJ2-5, the V gene TRBV25-1; 12 bases are shared with TRBD2. Germline trimming cut 3 bases from V and 0 bases from J; bases unmatched to any gene: 5. Germline CDR1 is MGHDK and CDR2 is SYGVNS. This CDR3 contains 17 residues. CDR3 loop: CASSDTSGGKYQETQYF. CDR3 DNA sequence: TGTGCCAGCAGTGACACTAGCGGGGGGAAGTACCAAGAGACCCAGTACTTC.

The chain employs TRBV7-8 and TRBJ2-7; the D gene is possibly TRBD1 (6 bases). V was shortened by 5 bases and J by 2 bases, with 16 bases between the two germline ends. From germline, CDR1 is SGHVS and CDR2 FQNEAQ. The CDR3 runs to 15 residues. CDR3 sequence: CASSKGRTGTYEQYF. CDR3 nucleotide sequence: TGTGCCAGCAGCAAGGGCCGAACAGGGACCTACGAGCAGTACTTC. Supplemented by reference TRBV7-8 and TRBJ2-7, the full variable domain reads GAGVSQSPRYKVAKRGQDVALRCDPISGHVSLFWYQQALGQGPEFLTYFQNEAQLDKSGLPSDRFFAERPEGSVSTLKIQRTQQEDSAVYLCASSKGRTGTYEQYFGPGTRLTVT.

The rearrangement joins TRBV5-1 to TRBJ2-7; 11 bases align to TRBD1. This CDR3 contains 17 residues. The V gene's germline CDR1 is SGHRS and CDR2 YFSETQ. Germline trimming cut 0 bases from V and 4 bases from J; bases unmatched to any gene: 9. The CDR3 sequence: CASSLASYRDRGYEQYF. CDR3 nucleotide sequence: TGCGCCAGCAGCTTGGCCTCCTACCGGGACAGGGGGTACGAGCAGTACTTC. Looking up the rest from reference TRBV5-1 and TRBJ2-7 gives the full variable domain: KAGVTQTPRYLIKTRGQQVTLSCSPISGHRSVSWYQQTPGQGLQFLFEYFSETQRNKGNFPGRFSGRQFSNSRSEMNVSTLELGDSALYLCASSLASYRDRGYEQYFGPGTRLTVT.

J is TRBJ2-6 and V is TRBV5-1, with 7 nucleotides matching TRBD1. The CDR3 is 17 residues long. The junction had 4 bases not matched to a gene; V was cut back by 0 bases and J by 1 base. CDR1 and CDR2 (germline): SGHRS, YFSETQ. This CDR3 is CASSLGDRVSGANVLTF. The CDR3 DNA follows: TGCGCCAGCAGCTTGGGTGACAGGGTGTCTGGGGCCAACGTCCTGACTTTC.

This chain connects TRBV7-6 to TRBJ1-4; D is ambiguous. CDR1 SGHVS and CDR2 FNYEAQ come from the germline V gene. There are 15 residues in the CDR3. The V and J ends lost 1 base and 9 bases respectively, with 15 bases between them. CDR3 nucleotide sequence: TGTGCCAGCAGCTTAGGGCTCTTGGAGTCGAAAAAACTGTTTTTT. Translated: CASSLGLLESKKLFF.

The V call is TRBV6-6, the J call TRBJ1-3, with D hard to call. The CDR3 is made up of 15 amino acids. V was clipped by 6 bases and J by 2 bases, with 14 bases between them. Germline V lookup: CDR1 MNHNY, CDR2 SVGAGI (reference sequence). In nucleotides, the CDR3 is TGTGCCAGCAGCCCCTTCTTGAGTGCTGGAAACACCATATATTTT. Its translation: CASSPFLSAGNTIYF.

The J gene is TRBJ1-3, the V gene TRBV10-3; 8 bases line up with TRBD1. Germline lookup yields CDR1 ENHRY and CDR2 SYGVKD. The CDR3 sequence is 14 residues long. The V and J ends lost 6 bases and 3 bases, in that order; junction bases with no gene match: 4. CDR3 protein: CAIRSDRGGNTIYF. In nucleotides, the CDR3 is TGTGCCATCAGAAGCGACAGGGGTGGAAACACCATATATTTT.

This chain links TRBV13 with TRBJ1-1, with a tentative D call TRBD1 (5 bases). In germline, CDR1 is PRHDT, CDR2 FYEKMQ (reference sequence). CDR3 size: 13 residues. Between the trimmed V and J ends, which lost 5 bases and 2 bases, there was a span of 9 bases. CDR3 in amino acids: CASSAQVNTEAFF. The CDR3 DNA reads as TGTGCCAGCAGCGCACAGGTTAACACTGAAGCTTTCTTT.

In DNA, the CDR3 is TGTGCCAGCAGTCCCTCGCCCACACGACAGGCCTGGGGTAACTATGGCTACACCTTC. Encoded protein: CASSPSPTRQAWGNYGYTF. The genes are TRBV28 and TRBJ1-2; D possibly corresponds to TRBD1 (6 bases). The length of the CDR3 is 19 residues. CDR1 and CDR2 (germline): MDHEN, SYDVKM. Trimming took 5 bases from V and 1 from J, leaving 26 bases between them.

This chain links TRBV28 with TRBJ2-1; TRBD2 aligns across 14 bases. Unmatched junction bases numbered 5, after V lost 4 bases and J lost 6 bases. Germline V gives CDR1 MDHEN, CDR2 SYDVKM. This CDR3 spans 16 amino acids. CDR3: CASSSLGLAGVNEQFF. CDR3 DNA sequence: TGTGCCAGCAGTTCCCTGGGACTAGCGGGGGTCAATGAGCAGTTCTTC.

This chain connects TRBV9 to TRBJ2-5; D perhaps matches TRBD2 (6 bases). V was pared by 0 bases and J by 5 bases, with 11 bases between. Germline V CDR1 and CDR2: SGDLS, YYNGEE. There are 14 residues in the CDR3. The CDR3 nucleotides are TGTGCCAGCAGCGTAGAAGCCAGCGGGGAGACCCAGTACTTC. This translates into CASSVEASGETQYF.

This chain links TRBV6-6 with TRBJ2-7; D is possibly TRBD1 (6 bases). Trimming removed 2 bases at V and 1 base at J, with 15 bases between. The CDR3 is made up of 16 amino acids. CDR1 MNHNY and CDR2 SVGAGI come from the germline V gene (reference sequence). The CDR3 DNA is TGTGCCAGCAGTTACCCTCCCGACAGGAATTCCTACGAGCAGTACTTC. Its translation: CASSYPPDRNSYEQYF.

The chain links TRBV4-2 to TRBJ1-2; 7 bases line up with TRBD1. Trimming took 2 bases from V and 5 from J; bases not matched to a gene: 11. Looked up from germline, CDR1 is LGHNA and CDR2 is YNFKEQ. The CDR3 runs to 16 residues. The DNA of the CDR3 is TGTGCCAGCAGCCAATTCCCCGGGACAGAGCAATATGGCTACACCTTC. Amino acids: CASSQFPGTEQYGYTF.

The chain joins TRBV9 to TRBJ1-3; D gene unclear. The germline V gene encodes CDR1 SGDLS and CDR2 YYNGEE. The V and J ends lost 4 bases and 0 bases respectively, with 11 bases between them. This CDR3 is 15 amino acids long. CDR3 sequence (DNA): TGTGCCAGCAGCCCAGCTCCGGGCTCTGGAAACACCATATATTTT. Its translation: CASSPAPGSGNTIYF.

The V gene is TRBV10-3, the J gene TRBJ2-5; 7 nucleotides match TRBD1. The DNA end is a closer match to TRBJ2-7, so the J assignment may be wrong. The germline V gene encodes CDR1 ENHRY and CDR2 SYGVKD. The CDR3 spans 15 residues. The CDR3: CAISESATGLYEQYF. The CDR3 region has the DNA TGTGCCATCAGTGAGTCGGCGACAGGGCTATACGAGCAGTACTTC.

J is TRBJ2-2 and V is TRBV29-1; weak D call: TRBD1 (6 bases). V lost 4 bases to trimming and J lost 6 bases, with 12 bases between them. Germline V gene data show CDR1 as SQVTM and CDR2 as ANQGSEA. The CDR3 totals 13 residues. Written as DNA, the CDR3 is TGCAGCGTTGTCCGACAGGAGGCCGGGGAGCTGTTTTTT. This sequence encodes CSVVRQEAGELFF.

The chain employs TRBV29-1 and TRBJ2-1; 9 nucleotides match TRBD1. Looked up from germline, CDR1 is SQVTM and CDR2 is ANQGSEA. V gave up 7 bases and J gave up 4 bases; unmatched junction bases: 2. There are 12 residues in the CDR3. The CDR3 sequence is CSAGTGYNEQFF. Here the CDR3 DNA reads TGCAGCGCCGGGACAGGGTACAATGAGCAGTTCTTC.

The chain is built from TRBV4-1 and TRBJ1-1; 8 nucleotides match TRBD1. The junction had 4 bases not matched to a gene; V was cut back by 2 bases and J by 2 bases. Germline V lookup: CDR1 MGHRA, CDR2 YSYEKL. The CDR3 loop spans 15 amino acids. CDR3 coding DNA: TGCGCCAGCAGCCAACCTGACAGGGGTAACACTGAAGCTTTCTTT. Protein product: CASSQPDRGNTEAFF.

The chain recombines TRBV5-6 with TRBJ2-1; D is ambiguous. The germline V gene encodes CDR1 SGHDT and CDR2 YYEEEE. With 0 bases removed from V and 5 bases from J, the gap between germline ends came to 18 bases. The CDR3 runs 17 residues. The CDR3 spells CASSLEQADRTHNEQFF. The CDR3 DNA reads TGTGCCAGCAGCTTGGAGCAGGCCGACCGAACCCACAATGAGCAGTTCTTC. Using reference TRBV5-6 and TRBJ2-1 for the parts outside the CDR3, the full variable domain is DAGVTQSPTHLIKTRGQQVTLRCSPKSGHDTVSWYQQALGQGPQFIFQYYEEEERQRGNFPDRFSGHQFPNYSSELNVNALLLGDSALYLCASSLEQADRTHNEQFFGPGTRLTVL.

The chain has TRBV27 and TRBJ2-6; tentatively, D is TRBD1 (7 bases). The CDR3 extends over 16 amino acids. The germline CDR1 and CDR2 sequences are MNHEY and SMNVEV (reference sequence). The V gene lost 3 bases and the J gene lost 2 bases, with 11 bases spanning the gap. The CDR3 spells CASSFGRGAGANVLTF. CDR3 DNA: TGTGCCAGCAGTTTCGGCAGGGGGGCTGGGGCCAACGTCCTGACTTTC.

The chain is built from TRBV19 and TRBJ1-1; a possible D gene is TRBD1 (5 bases). The CDR3 spans 14 residues. CDR1 LNHDA and CDR2 SQIVND come from the germline V gene (reference sequence). V dropped 7 bases and J dropped 4 bases, with 16 bases sitting between them. The CDR3 coding sequence is TGTGCCAGTACACCAGGGCGTAAGTTCACTGAAGCTTTCTTT. As protein: CASTPGRKFTEAFF.

V usage is TRBV19 and J usage is TRBJ2-1, with 10 nucleotides matching TRBD2. Germline V gene data show CDR1 as LNHDA and CDR2 as SQIVND (reference sequence). CDR3 length equals 16 residues. V was pared by 6 bases and J by 8 bases, with 13 bases of the junction left unmatched. The CDR3 region has the DNA TGTGCCAGTAGCCTCCCCTACAGCGGGGGGGACCATGAGCAGTTCTTC. Its protein is CASSLPYSGGDHEQFF.

The chain links TRBV5-5 to TRBJ2-1, with 9 bases lining up with TRBD1. There are 15 residues in the CDR3. Germline lookup yields CDR1 SGHKS and CDR2 YYEKEE (reference sequence). V shed 2 bases, J shed 7 bases, and the junction held 7 bases outside the gene matches. The CDR3 nucleotides read TGTGCCAGCAGCTTTGCCGGGGACAGGGTGAATGAGCAGTTCTTC. Residues: CASSFAGDRVNEQFF.

This sequence joins TRBV18 and TRBJ2-1, with TRBD2 matching 9 bases. This CDR3 has 15 residues. V was clipped by 3 bases and J by 3 bases; unmatched bases: 3. CDR1 is KGHSH, CDR2 LQKENI, per germline. CDR3 bases: TGTGCCAGCTCACCGGCTAGCGGGAACTACAATGAGCAGTTCTTC. The encoded protein is CASSPASGNYNEQFF.

The chain couples TRBV28 to TRBJ2-7; tentative D call: TRBD2 (6 bases). V was clipped by 8 bases and J by 2 bases, with 10 bases between them. The CDR3 runs to 12 residues. CDR1 and CDR2 (germline): MDHEN, SYDVKM. The CDR3 loop reads CASSRGAYEQYF. In nucleotides, the CDR3 is TGTGCCAGCTCGCGGGGCGCCTACGAGCAGTACTTC.